These T cell receptor beta chains were read from a single sample in a study of naive CD8 T cells in extremely preterm neonates. Some clones are missing from TCRdb's copy, which holds only in-frame ones; the method was immunoSEQ multiplex PCR. The table lists over 6,500 clones, roughly 98% of them singletons. Specimen: naive CD8+ T cells from blood. Receptor source: a human donor in good health. The CDR3 runs from the conserved cysteine through the conserved F or W.

CDR3,J,V
CASSVGQMNTEAFF,TRBJ1-1,TRBV5-5
CASSQGGFFF,TRBJ1-2,TRBV7-9
CASSLGEGGTDTQYF,TRBJ2-3,TRBV5-4
CATSRDMGAGEKLFF,TRBJ1-4,TRBV15
CAWSPGAGVEKLLF,TRBJ1-4,TRBV30
CASSHGYSGQDNEKLFF,TRBJ1-4,TRBV4-1
CASSSLAGIQEIQYF,TRBJ2-5,TRBV18
CASSLGPSERGYEQYF,TRBJ2-7,TRBV7-9
CASSQGVSGANVLTF,TRBJ2-6,TRBV4-1
CATTLNSGGASDTQYF,TRBJ2-3,TRBV13
CASSLAYGTLNSYNEQFF,TRBJ2-1,TRBV11-1
CASSQVGGDYGYTF,TRBJ1-2,TRBV4-2
CASSLGPGGDPYEQYF,TRBJ2-7,TRBV5-4
CASSMSWDRRYGYTF,TRBJ1-2,TRBV19
CASSSSTGMNTEAFF,TRBJ1-1,TRBV11-2
CASSLVASGYNEQFF,TRBJ2-1,TRBV13
CASSQGQGAFYEQYF,TRBJ2-7,TRBV4-1
CASSWTGIDTQYF,TRBJ2-3,TRBV27
CASSLGRPVWETQYF,TRBJ2-5,TRBV7-9
CASSQGPVQGFYGYTF,TRBJ1-2,TRBV4-1
CASSVAGTAANEKLFF,TRBJ1-4,TRBV9
CASSSTQGVGEQYF,TRBJ2-7,TRBV5-1
CASSLGQGWTEAFF,TRBJ1-1,TRBV19
CASSERVSSTEAFF,TRBJ1-1,TRBV6-1
CASSIRDNSNQPQHF,TRBJ1-5,TRBV19
CASSFRDREKETQYF,TRBJ2-5,TRBV6-5
CASSSLESGFEKLFF,TRBJ1-4,TRBV6-5
CASSGGSGTEAFF,TRBJ1-1,TRBV18
CSVEDRLPWGTDTQYF,TRBJ2-3,TRBV29-1
CASSPAGTEPNTEAFF,TRBJ1-1,TRBV11-2
CASSYSLGGISGYTF,TRBJ1-2,TRBV6-5
CASGATWTSTDTQYF,TRBJ2-3,TRBV7-3
CAISEPGQGPEKLFF,TRBJ1-4,TRBV10-3
CASSYGGGSGRTEAFF,TRBJ1-1,TRBV6-5
CASSLRISGSSYNEQFF,TRBJ2-1,TRBV5-5
CASSQGQDQPQHF,TRBJ1-5,TRBV5-1
CASSEFWERNSNEQYF,TRBJ2-7,TRBV6-1
CASSGGTGGTDTQYF,TRBJ2-3,TRBV27
CAINTQGPDGYTF,TRBJ1-2,TRBV10-3
CASSPGRGWTLSGNTIYF,TRBJ1-3,TRBV18
CASSPTLASGRELFF,TRBJ2-2,TRBV11-2
CASSPSTGRGTEAFF,TRBJ1-1,TRBV18
CAWSAAGTGAFF,TRBJ1-1,TRBV30
CAWSGLSGPSYNEQFF,TRBJ2-1,TRBV30
CASRDRVSGANVLTF,TRBJ2-6,TRBV27
CASSLLLVNTIYF,TRBJ1-3,TRBV7-9
CASSEPQSSDYEQYF,.,TRBV2
CASSLGGGVVYNEQFF,TRBJ2-1,TRBV5-1
CASSSGPGDPDTQYF,TRBJ2-3,TRBV27
CASSLPQGAPGANVLTF,TRBJ2-6,TRBV11-1
CASSVGGGQANEKLFF,TRBJ1-4,TRBV9
CASSFFDRGTEAFF,TRBJ1-1,TRBV6-5
CASSLPDSRYTF,TRBJ1-2,TRBV7-9
CASSLAWTNQETQYF,TRBJ2-5,TRBV7-9